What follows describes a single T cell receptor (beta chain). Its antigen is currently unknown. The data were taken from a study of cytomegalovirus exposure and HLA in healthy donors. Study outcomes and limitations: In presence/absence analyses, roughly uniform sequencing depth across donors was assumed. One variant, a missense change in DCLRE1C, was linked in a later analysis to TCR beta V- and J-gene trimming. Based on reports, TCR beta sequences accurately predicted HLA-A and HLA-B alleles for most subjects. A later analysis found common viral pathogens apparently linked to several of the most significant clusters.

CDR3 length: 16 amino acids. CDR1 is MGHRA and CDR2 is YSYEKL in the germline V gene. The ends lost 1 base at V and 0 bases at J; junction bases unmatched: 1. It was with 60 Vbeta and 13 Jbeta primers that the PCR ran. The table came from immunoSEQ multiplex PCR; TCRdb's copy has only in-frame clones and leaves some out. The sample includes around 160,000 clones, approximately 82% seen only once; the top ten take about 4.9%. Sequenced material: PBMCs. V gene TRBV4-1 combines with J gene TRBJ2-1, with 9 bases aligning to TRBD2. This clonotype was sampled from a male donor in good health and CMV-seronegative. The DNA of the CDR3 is TGCGCCAGCAGCCAAGGTAGCGGGGGCTCCTACAATGAGCAGTTCTTC. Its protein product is CASSQGSGGSYNEQFF.